Detailed here is one TCR beta chain. No cognate antigen has been identified for it. Nothing much larger sits one base from this clone, and base qualities are not available. The record originates from a study of technical replicates of blood from a handful of donors (dated by TCRdb to between 2016 and 2019). CDR1 and CDR2, looked up from the germline V gene (reference sequence), are WNHNN and SYGVQD. There are 14 amino acids in the CDR3, from cysteine to phenylalanine inclusive. Only the CDR3 portion is preserved as DNA: 42 bases, with reading frame beginning at the first base. Trimmed from V: 6 bases; trimmed from J: 6 bases; junction bases lacking a gene match: 10. Libraries were made using the immunoSEQ multiplex PCR assay. The table was pulled from immuneACCESS by TCRdb, which kept in-frame rearrangements only. Such tables lose some clones; where checked, under half of the loss comes from unresolved V genes, and the rest has no known cause. This sample lists tens of thousands of clones; 90% to 95% were detected once. 0.2% to 0.3% of the sample goes to the ten largest clones.

The TCR sequence derives from a human donor in good health. The sample was T cells isolated from PBMCs. The rearrangement joined TRBV10-1 to TRBJ1-1; TRBD1 aligns with 7 central bases. CDR3 loop: CASRDDREFAEAFF. The DNA sequence is as follows: TGCGCCAGCAGAGATGACAGGGAGTTCGCTGAAGCTTTCTTT.